The TCR beta chain described here comes from a study of regulatory T cells in long-lasting Graves disease. Time point specified: persistent/refractory GD, antithyroid drugs over 5 years with positive TRAb. PBMC-derived RNA was used for the TCR library. For TCR beta, libraries came from iRepertoire HTBI primers and Arm-PCR of CDR3 regions. One entry per CDR3 protein, called by TCRdb with MiXCR from the multiplex PCR reads. The sample has under 500,000 distinct CDR3 sequences, roughly 20% seen once. Trimming left V 6 bases short and J 3 bases short, with 12 bases between. The CDR3 contains 15 residues. Many counts were recorded for this clonotype.

This sequence joins TRBV12-3 or TRBV12-4 and TRBJ1-6; D call uncertain. The sample consisted of peripheral blood mononuclear cells (PBMCs), taken when the disease was refractory, from a patient treated with antithyroid drugs. The origin of this receptor is a female donor with Graves disease. Written as DNA, the CDR3 is TGTGCCAGCAGCCCCGGCGGGATCTATAATTCACCCCTCCACTTT. This codes for CASSPGGIYNSPLHF.